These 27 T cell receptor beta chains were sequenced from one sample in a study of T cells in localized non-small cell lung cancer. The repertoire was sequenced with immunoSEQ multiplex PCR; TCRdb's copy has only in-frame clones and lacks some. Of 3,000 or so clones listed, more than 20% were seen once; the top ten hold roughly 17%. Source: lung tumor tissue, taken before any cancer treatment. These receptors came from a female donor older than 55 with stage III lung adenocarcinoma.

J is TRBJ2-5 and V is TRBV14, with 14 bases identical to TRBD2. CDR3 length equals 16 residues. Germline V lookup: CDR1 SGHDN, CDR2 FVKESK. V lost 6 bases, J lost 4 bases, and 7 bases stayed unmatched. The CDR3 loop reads CASSPLGLAGVETQYF. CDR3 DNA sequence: TGTGCCAGCAGTCCGCTGGGACTAGCGGGAGTAGAGACCCAGTACTTC.

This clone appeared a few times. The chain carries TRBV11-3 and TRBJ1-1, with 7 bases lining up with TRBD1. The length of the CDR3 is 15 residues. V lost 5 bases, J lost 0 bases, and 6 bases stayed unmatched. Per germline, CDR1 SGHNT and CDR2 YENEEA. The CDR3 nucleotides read TGTGCCAGCAGCGAGACAGGGTCCATGAACACTGAAGCTTTCTTT. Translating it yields CASSETGSMNTEAFF.

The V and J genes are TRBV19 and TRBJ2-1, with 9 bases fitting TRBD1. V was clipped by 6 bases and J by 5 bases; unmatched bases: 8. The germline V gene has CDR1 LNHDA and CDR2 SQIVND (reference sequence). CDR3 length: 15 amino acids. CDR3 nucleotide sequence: TGTGCCAGTAGGGGGACAGGGACCGGGGACAATGAGCAGTTCTTC. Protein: CASRGTGTGDNEQFF.

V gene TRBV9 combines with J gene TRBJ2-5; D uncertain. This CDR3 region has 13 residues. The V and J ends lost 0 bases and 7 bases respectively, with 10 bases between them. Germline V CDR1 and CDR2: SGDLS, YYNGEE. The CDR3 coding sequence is TGTGCCAGCAGCGTAGAAGCGCCGGGGACCCAGTACTTC. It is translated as CASSVEAPGTQYF.

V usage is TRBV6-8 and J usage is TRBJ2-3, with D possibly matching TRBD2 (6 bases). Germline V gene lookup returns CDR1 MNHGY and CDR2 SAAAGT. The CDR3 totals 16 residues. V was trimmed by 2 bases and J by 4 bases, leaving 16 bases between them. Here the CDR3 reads CASSYPLGVAADTQYF. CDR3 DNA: TGTGCCAGCAGTTACCCCCTAGGAGTAGCGGCAGATACGCAGTATTTT.

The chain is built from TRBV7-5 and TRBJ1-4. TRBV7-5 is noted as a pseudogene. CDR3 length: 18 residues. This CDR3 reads CASSLAGRAASTNEKLFF. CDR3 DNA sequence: TGTGCCAGCAGCTTGGCCGGCAGAGCCGCTTCAACTAATGAAAAACTGTTTTTT.

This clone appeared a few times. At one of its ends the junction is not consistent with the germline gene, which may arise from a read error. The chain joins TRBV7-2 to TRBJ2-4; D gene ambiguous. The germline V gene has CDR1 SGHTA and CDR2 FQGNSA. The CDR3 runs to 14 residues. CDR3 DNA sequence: TGTGCCAGCACCTTAGGGTGGTCCAAAAACATTCAGTACTTC. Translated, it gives CASTLGWSKNIQYF.

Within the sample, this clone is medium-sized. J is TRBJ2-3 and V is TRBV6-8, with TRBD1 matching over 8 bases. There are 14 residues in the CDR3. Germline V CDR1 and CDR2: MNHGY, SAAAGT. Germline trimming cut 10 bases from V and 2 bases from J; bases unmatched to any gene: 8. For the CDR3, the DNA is TGTGCCATCAGCCCGGGACAGGACACAGATACGCAGTATTTT. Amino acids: CAISPGQDTDTQYF.

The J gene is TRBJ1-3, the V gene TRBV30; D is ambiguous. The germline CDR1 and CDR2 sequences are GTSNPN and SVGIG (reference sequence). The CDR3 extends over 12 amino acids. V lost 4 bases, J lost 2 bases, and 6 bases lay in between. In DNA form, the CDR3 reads TGTGCCTGGAAGAAGGCTGGAAACACCATATATTTT. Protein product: CAWKKAGNTIYF.

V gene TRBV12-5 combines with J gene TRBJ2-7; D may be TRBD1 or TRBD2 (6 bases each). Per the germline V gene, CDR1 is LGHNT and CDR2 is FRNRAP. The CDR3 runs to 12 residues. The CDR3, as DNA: TGTGCCACGGGGGCCAGCTCCTACGAGCAGTACTTC. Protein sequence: CATGASSYEQYF.

This chain's CDR3 is CASSLGSGNYGYTF. The CDR3 region has the DNA TGTGCCAGCAGCTTAGGATCCGGGAACTATGGCTACACCTTC. This chain uses TRBV6-8 with TRBJ1-2; no clear D gene. Germline V gene sequence: CDR1 MNHGY, CDR2 SAAAGT. This CDR3 comprises 14 residues. Trimming shortened V by 6 bases and J by 2 bases, and 13 bases separated the two germline ends.

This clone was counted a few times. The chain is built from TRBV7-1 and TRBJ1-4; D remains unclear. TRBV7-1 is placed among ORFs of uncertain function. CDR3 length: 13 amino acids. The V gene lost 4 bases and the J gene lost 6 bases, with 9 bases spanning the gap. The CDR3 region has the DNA TGTGCCAGCAGCTTATCTCCCGATGAAAAACTGTTTTTT. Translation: CASSLSPDEKLFF.

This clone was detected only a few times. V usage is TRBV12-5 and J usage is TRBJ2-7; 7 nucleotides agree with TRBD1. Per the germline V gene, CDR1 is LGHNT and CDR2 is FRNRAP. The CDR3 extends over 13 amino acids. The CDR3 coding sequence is TGTGCCAGTACCGGGACAGCGCCGGGGGAGCAGTACTTC. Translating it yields CASTGTAPGEQYF.

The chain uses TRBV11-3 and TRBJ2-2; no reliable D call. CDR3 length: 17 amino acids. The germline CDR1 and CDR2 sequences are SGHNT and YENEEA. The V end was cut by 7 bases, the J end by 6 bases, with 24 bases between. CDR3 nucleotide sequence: TGTGCCAGCAACCAAGACGATCTAGGGCGCCCGGCCGGGGAGCTGTTTTTT. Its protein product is CASNQDDLGRPAGELFF.

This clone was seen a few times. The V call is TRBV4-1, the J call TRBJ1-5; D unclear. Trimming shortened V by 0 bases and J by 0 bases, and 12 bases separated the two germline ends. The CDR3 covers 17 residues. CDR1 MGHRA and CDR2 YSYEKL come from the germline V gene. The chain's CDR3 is CASSQDNAHSSNQPQHF. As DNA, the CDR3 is TGCGCCAGCAGCCAAGATAACGCACACTCTAGCAATCAGCCCCAGCATTTT.

The CDR3 region has the DNA TGCGCCAGCAGCCCGGACGGAAACACCGGGGAGCTGTTTTTT. Translation gives CASSPDGNTGELFF. V and J are TRBV5-1 and TRBJ2-2; D is unclear. The CDR3 consists of 14 residues. V gave up 4 bases and J gave up 2 bases, with 9 bases separating them. The germline CDR1 and CDR2 sequences are SGHRS and YFSETQ. Looking up the rest from reference TRBV5-1 and TRBJ2-2 gives the full variable domain: KAGVTQTPRYLIKTRGQQVTLSCSPISGHRSVSWYQQTPGQGLQFLFEYFSETQRNKGNFPGRFSGRQFSNSRSEMNVSTLELGDSALYLCASSPDGNTGELFFGEGSRLTVL.

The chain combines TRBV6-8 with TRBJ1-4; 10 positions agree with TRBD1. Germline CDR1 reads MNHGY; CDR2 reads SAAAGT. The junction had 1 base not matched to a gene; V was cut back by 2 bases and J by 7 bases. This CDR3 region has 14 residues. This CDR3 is CASSYGDRGEKLFF. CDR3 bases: TGTGCCAGCAGTTACGGGGACAGGGGTGAAAAACTGTTTTTT.

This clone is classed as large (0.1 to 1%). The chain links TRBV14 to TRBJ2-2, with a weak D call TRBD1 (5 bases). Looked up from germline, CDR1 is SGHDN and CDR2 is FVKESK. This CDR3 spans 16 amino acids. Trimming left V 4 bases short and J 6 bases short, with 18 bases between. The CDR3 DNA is TGTGCCAGCAGCCCTACCCTCGGCAGGGCGGCCGGGGAGCTGTTTTTT. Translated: CASSPTLGRAAGELFF.

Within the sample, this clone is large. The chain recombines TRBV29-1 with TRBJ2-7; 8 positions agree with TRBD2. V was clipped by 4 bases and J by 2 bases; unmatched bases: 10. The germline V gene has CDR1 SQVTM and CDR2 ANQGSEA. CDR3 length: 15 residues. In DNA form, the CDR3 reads TGCAGCGTTGTCCTAGCGGGCCTTTCTACCTACGAGCAGTACTTC. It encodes CSVVLAGLSTYEQYF.

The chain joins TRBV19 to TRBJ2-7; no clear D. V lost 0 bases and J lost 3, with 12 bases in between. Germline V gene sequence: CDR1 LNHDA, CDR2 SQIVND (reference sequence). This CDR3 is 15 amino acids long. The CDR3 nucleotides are TGTGCCAGTAGTATAGATCTCGGCGCAAACTACGAGCAGTACTTC. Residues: CASSIDLGANYEQYF. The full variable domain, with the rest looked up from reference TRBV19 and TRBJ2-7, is DGGITQSPKYLFRKEGQNVTLSCEQNLNHDAMYWYRQDPGQGLRLIYYSQIVNDFQKGDIAEGYSVSREKKESFPLTVTSAQKNPTAFYLCASSIDLGANYEQYFGPGTRLTVT.

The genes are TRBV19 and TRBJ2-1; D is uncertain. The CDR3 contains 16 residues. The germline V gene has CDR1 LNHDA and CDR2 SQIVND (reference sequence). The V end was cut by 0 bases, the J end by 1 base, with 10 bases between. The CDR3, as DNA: TGTGCCAGTAGTATAGATCGTTCTAAATCCTACAATGAGCAGTTCTTC. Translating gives CASSIDRSKSYNEQFF.

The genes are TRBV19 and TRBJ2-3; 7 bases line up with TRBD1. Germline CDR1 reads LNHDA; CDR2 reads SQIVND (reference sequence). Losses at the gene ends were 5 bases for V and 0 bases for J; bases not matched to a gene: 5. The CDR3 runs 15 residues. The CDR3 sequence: CASSVSGQSTDTQYF. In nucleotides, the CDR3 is TGTGCCAGTAGTGTGTCGGGACAGAGCACAGATACGCAGTATTTT.

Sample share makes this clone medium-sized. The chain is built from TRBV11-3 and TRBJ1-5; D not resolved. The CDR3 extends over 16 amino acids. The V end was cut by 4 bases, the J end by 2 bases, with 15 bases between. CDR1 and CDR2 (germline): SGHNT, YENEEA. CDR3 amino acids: CASSSRSGRGNQPQHF. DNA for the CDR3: TGTGCCAGCAGCTCCCGCAGCGGACGAGGCAATCAGCCCCAGCATTTT. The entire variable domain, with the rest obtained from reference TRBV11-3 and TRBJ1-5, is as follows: EAGVVQSPRYKIIEKKQPVAFWCNPISGHNTLYWYLQNLGQGPELLIRYENEEAVDDSQLPKDRFSAERLKGVDSTLKIQPAELGDSAVYLCASSSRSGRGNQPQHFGDGTRLSIL.

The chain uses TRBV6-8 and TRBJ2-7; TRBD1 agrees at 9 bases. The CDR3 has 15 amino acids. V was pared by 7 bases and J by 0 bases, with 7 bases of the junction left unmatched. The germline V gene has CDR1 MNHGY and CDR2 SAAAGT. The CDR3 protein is CASIRTGGSSYEQYF. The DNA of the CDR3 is TGTGCCAGCATCCGAACAGGGGGCAGCTCCTACGAGCAGTACTTC.

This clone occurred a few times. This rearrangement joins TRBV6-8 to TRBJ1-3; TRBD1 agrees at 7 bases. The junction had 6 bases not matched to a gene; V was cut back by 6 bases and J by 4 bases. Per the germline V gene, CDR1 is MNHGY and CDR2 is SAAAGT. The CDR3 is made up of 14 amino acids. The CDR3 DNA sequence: TGTGCCAGCAGCTCCGACAGGGCCGGAAACACCATATATTTT. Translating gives CASSSDRAGNTIYF.

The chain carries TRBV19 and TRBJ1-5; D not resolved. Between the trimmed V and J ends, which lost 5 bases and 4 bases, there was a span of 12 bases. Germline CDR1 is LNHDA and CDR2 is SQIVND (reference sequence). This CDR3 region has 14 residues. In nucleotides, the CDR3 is TGTGCCAGTAGTCTGGTCCCGTTTAATCAGCCCCAGCATTTT. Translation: CASSLVPFNQPQHF.

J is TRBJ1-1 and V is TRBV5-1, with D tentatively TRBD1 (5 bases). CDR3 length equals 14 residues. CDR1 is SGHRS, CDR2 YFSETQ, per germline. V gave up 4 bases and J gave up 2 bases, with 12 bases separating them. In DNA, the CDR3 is TGCGCCAGCAGCGACGGGGACGGAAACACTGAAGCTTTCTTT. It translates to CASSDGDGNTEAFF. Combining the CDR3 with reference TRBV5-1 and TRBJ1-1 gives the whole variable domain KAGVTQTPRYLIKTRGQQVTLSCSPISGHRSVSWYQQTPGQGLQFLFEYFSETQRNKGNFPGRFSGRQFSNSRSEMNVSTLELGDSALYLCASSDGDGNTEAFFGQGTRLTVV.